The rows below give T cell receptor beta chains drawn from one sample of a study of shared clonotypes between healthy human individuals. Sequencing used immunoSEQ multiplex PCR; TCRdb keeps in-frame clones, though not all of them. The sample has a few million clones, roughly 93% seen once. The sample taken for sequencing was naive CD4+ T cells from PBMCs. Source of these receptors: a man aged 18-30 years in good health. Some clones in this sample may be carry-over from other donors' samples. CDR3s include the opening cysteine and the closing phenylalanine or tryptophan. Fields, in order: CDR3 DNA, CDR3 protein, clone size, J gene, V gene, D gene. D genes are given only for firm matches. Expanded clones are given a class, and other clones once, few, many or no size at all.

CDR3 DNA: TGTGCCAGCAGCTTAGGCCTAAACCAAGAGACCCAGTACTTC
CDR3 protein: CASSLGLNQETQYF
clone size: NA
J gene: TRBJ2-5
V gene: TRBV11-2
D gene: NA

CDR3 DNA: TGTGCCAGCAGTTACTCCCCCACCCGGTATGGCTACACCTTC
CDR3 protein: CASSYSPTRYGYTF
clone size: NA
J gene: TRBJ1-2
V gene: TRBV6-6
D gene: NA

CDR3 DNA: TGTGCCAGCAGCGTAGGTACCCCGGGACAGAACTCTGGAAACACCATATATTTT
CDR3 protein: CASSVGTPGQNSGNTIYF
clone size: NA
J gene: TRBJ1-3
V gene: TRBV9
D gene: TRBD1

CDR3 DNA: TGTGCCAGCAGTTACGGGACAGGGTACAATGAGCAGTTCTTC
CDR3 protein: CASSYGTGYNEQFF
clone size: NA
J gene: TRBJ2-1
V gene: TRBV28
D gene: TRBD1

CDR3 DNA: TGTGCCAGCAGCTTCTCCTATGAGCAGTTCTTC
CDR3 protein: CASSFSYEQFF
clone size: NA
J gene: TRBJ2-1
V gene: TRBV5-4
D gene: NA

CDR3 DNA: TGTGCCACCAGCAGATTCCAGAGGGGGAACTACGAGCAGTACTTC
CDR3 protein: CATSRFQRGNYEQYF
clone size: NA
J gene: TRBJ2-7
V gene: TRBV15
D gene: NA

CDR3 DNA: TGCGCCAGCAGCTCACACAGGGACGATACGCAGTATTTT
CDR3 protein: CASSSHRDDTQYF
clone size: NA
J gene: TRBJ2-3
V gene: TRBV5-1
D gene: NA

CDR3 DNA: TGCGCCAGCAGGACTAGCGGGAGTAGTTACGAGCAGTACTTC
CDR3 protein: CASRTSGSSYEQYF
clone size: NA
J gene: TRBJ2-7
V gene: TRBV10-2
D gene: TRBD2

CDR3 DNA: TGCGCCAGCAGCTACATCCGGGACAGTGAAGCTTTCTTT
CDR3 protein: CASSYIRDSEAFF
clone size: NA
J gene: TRBJ1-1
V gene: TRBV4-3
D gene: TRBD1

CDR3 DNA: TGCGCCAGCAGCTTGAGTCTAGCCGAGACCGGGGAGCTGTTTTTT
CDR3 protein: CASSLSLAETGELFF
clone size: NA
J gene: TRBJ2-2
V gene: TRBV5-1
D gene: NA

CDR3 DNA: TGCAGCGTTGATGGGACAACCAATGGCTACACCTTC
CDR3 protein: CSVDGTTNGYTF
clone size: NA
J gene: TRBJ1-2
V gene: TRBV29-1
D gene: NA

CDR3 DNA: TGTGCCAGCAGCTTGTCGGTCAGTCGGAACACTGAAGCTTTCTTT
CDR3 protein: CASSLSVSRNTEAFF
clone size: NA
J gene: TRBJ1-1
V gene: TRBV5-8
D gene: NA

CDR3 DNA: TGTGCCAGCAGTCCAGGGGGGCCTCGATCCTACGAGCAGTACTTC
CDR3 protein: CASSPGGPRSYEQYF
clone size: NA
J gene: TRBJ2-7
V gene: TRBV28
D gene: NA

CDR3 DNA: TGTGCCAGTAGTATAGGAGGACAGTCCTATGGCTACACCTTC
CDR3 protein: CASSIGGQSYGYTF
clone size: NA
J gene: TRBJ1-2
V gene: TRBV19
D gene: NA

CDR3 DNA: TGTGCCAGCTCAACGACTAGCGGGATTTCCGAGCAGTACTTC
CDR3 protein: CASSTTSGISEQYF
clone size: NA
J gene: TRBJ2-7
V gene: TRBV18
D gene: TRBD2

CDR3 DNA: TGTGCCTGGAGCCCGGTAGGGGGGAACACTGAAGCTTTCTTT
CDR3 protein: CAWSPVGGNTEAFF
clone size: NA
J gene: TRBJ1-1
V gene: TRBV30
D gene: NA

CDR3 DNA: TGTGCCAGCAGTTCTTACCGGACAGGGCGGACCGGGGAGCTGTTTTTT
CDR3 protein: CASSSYRTGRTGELFF
clone size: NA
J gene: TRBJ2-2
V gene: TRBV28
D gene: TRBD1

CDR3 DNA: TGTGCCAGCAGCTCGGGGGGGGAGAGCTCCTACGAGCAGTACTTC
CDR3 protein: CASSSGGESSYEQYF
clone size: NA
J gene: TRBJ2-7
V gene: TRBV11-2
D gene: TRBD2

CDR3 DNA: TGTGCCAGCAGCTTGGTAGGGCAGTTCGAGGATACGCAGTATTTT
CDR3 protein: CASSLVGQFEDTQYF
clone size: NA
J gene: TRBJ2-3
V gene: TRBV5-4
D gene: NA

CDR3 DNA: TGTGCCAGCTCACCCCACTCCTACGAGCAGTACTTC
CDR3 protein: CASSPHSYEQYF
clone size: NA
J gene: TRBJ2-7
V gene: TRBV18
D gene: NA

CDR3 DNA: TGCGCCAGCAGCTTTTACGGGACAGATAACACTGAAGCTTTCTTT
CDR3 protein: CASSFYGTDNTEAFF
clone size: NA
J gene: TRBJ1-1
V gene: TRBV5-1
D gene: TRBD1

CDR3 DNA: TGTGCCAGCTCACCCCCCGGTAGGCTAGCGGGAAACTACAATGAGCAGTTCTTC
CDR3 protein: CASSPPGRLAGNYNEQFF
clone size: NA
J gene: TRBJ2-1
V gene: TRBV18
D gene: TRBD2

CDR3 DNA: TGTGCCAGCAGTTTAAGGGGCCCATACAGGGCCAAGACCCAGTACTTC
CDR3 protein: CASSLRGPYRAKTQYF
clone size: NA
J gene: TRBJ2-5
V gene: TRBV28
D gene: NA

CDR3 DNA: TGTGCGGCTGGGGAAGCCTATAATGAAAAACTGTTTTTT
CDR3 protein: CAAGEAYNEKLFF
clone size: once
J gene: TRBJ1-4
V gene: TRBV6-5
D gene: NA

CDR3 DNA: TGTGCCAGCAGCTTAACCGGGGTAAATGAAAAACTGTTTTTT
CDR3 protein: CASSLTGVNEKLFF
clone size: few
J gene: TRBJ1-4
V gene: TRBV7-2
D gene: NA

CDR3 DNA: TGTGCCAGCAGTTCCCACATGGGCTACACTGAAGCTTTCTTT
CDR3 protein: CASSSHMGYTEAFF
clone size: NA
J gene: TRBJ1-1
V gene: TRBV28
D gene: NA

CDR3 DNA: TGTGCCAGCAGTTATTCGGGTAAATGGGTAACCTACGAGCAGTACTTC
CDR3 protein: CASSYSGKWVTYEQYF
clone size: NA
J gene: TRBJ2-7
V gene: TRBV6-5
D gene: NA

CDR3 DNA: TGTGCCTGGAGTGTACCAGGGACAGGCCGAAAACTGTTTTTT
CDR3 protein: CAWSVPGTGRKLFF
clone size: NA
J gene: TRBJ1-4
V gene: TRBV30
D gene: TRBD1

CDR3 DNA: TGTGCCAGCACCACAGACAGGAGCTCTGGGGCCAACGTCCTGACTTTC
CDR3 protein: CASTTDRSSGANVLTF
clone size: NA
J gene: TRBJ2-6
V gene: TRBV7-9
D gene: NA

CDR3 DNA: TGTGCCAGTAGTTCTAGCGGCACTAACCGAGGCCGGGAGCAGTACTTC
CDR3 protein: CASSSSGTNRGREQYF
clone size: NA
J gene: TRBJ2-7
V gene: TRBV19
D gene: TRBD2

CDR3 DNA: TGTGCCAGCGGCGGGACTAACAATTACAATGAGCAGTTCTTC
CDR3 protein: CASGGTNNYNEQFF
clone size: NA
J gene: TRBJ2-1
V gene: TRBV27
D gene: TRBD2

CDR3 DNA: TGTGCCAGCAGTACGACTAGCGGGAGGTCCTACAATGAGCAGTTCTTC
CDR3 protein: CASSTTSGRSYNEQFF
clone size: NA
J gene: TRBJ2-1
V gene: TRBV28
D gene: TRBD2

CDR3 DNA: TGTGCCTGCCGTCTTTATCACGAGCAGTACTTC
CDR3 protein: CACRLYHEQYF
clone size: NA
J gene: TRBJ2-7
V gene: TRBV28
D gene: NA

CDR3 DNA: TGTGCCAGCAGCGTAGCAGGCACTAGCGCGTACGAGCAGTACTTC
CDR3 protein: CASSVAGTSAYEQYF
clone size: NA
J gene: TRBJ2-7
V gene: TRBV9
D gene: TRBD2

CDR3 DNA: TGTGCCAGCAGCTTAGAGGGTACCGGGGAGCTGTTTTTT
CDR3 protein: CASSLEGTGELFF
clone size: NA
J gene: TRBJ2-2
V gene: TRBV7-3
D gene: NA

CDR3 DNA: TGTGCCAGCAGCCCGCTTGATAGACTAGCGGGATACTACGAGCAGTACTTC
CDR3 protein: CASSPLDRLAGYYEQYF
clone size: NA
J gene: TRBJ2-7
V gene: TRBV5-5
D gene: TRBD2

CDR3 DNA: TGCGCCAACAGCCGCGGCCCCGCCTACGAGCAGTACTTC
CDR3 protein: CANSRGPAYEQYF
clone size: NA
J gene: TRBJ2-7
V gene: TRBV10-2
D gene: NA

CDR3 DNA: TGTGCCAGCAGTTTAATATCTCCAACTAATGAAAAACTGTTTTTT
CDR3 protein: CASSLISPTNEKLFF
clone size: NA
J gene: TRBJ1-4
V gene: TRBV28
D gene: NA

CDR3 DNA: TGTGCCAGCACTCTGGCAGCATCAGTCGGGGAGCTGTTTTTT
CDR3 protein: CASTLAASVGELFF
clone size: few
J gene: TRBJ2-2
V gene: TRBV2
D gene: NA

CDR3 DNA: TGCGCCAGCAGCTTGGTAGGGAATGGTGAAAAACTGTTTTTT
CDR3 protein: CASSLVGNGEKLFF
clone size: NA
J gene: TRBJ1-4
V gene: TRBV5-1
D gene: NA

CDR3 DNA: TGCGCCAGCAGCCCAGGACAGGGGATTGAAAAACTGTTTTTT
CDR3 protein: CASSPGQGIEKLFF
clone size: NA
J gene: TRBJ1-4
V gene: TRBV5-1
D gene: TRBD1

CDR3 DNA: TGTGCCATCAGTGAGATGGCTAGCGGGACGGGGGACACCGGGGAGCTGTTTTTT
CDR3 protein: CAISEMASGTGDTGELFF
clone size: once
J gene: TRBJ2-2
V gene: TRBV10-3
D gene: TRBD2

CDR3 DNA: TGTGCCAGCAGTTATGGACAGTCCCTCACAGATACGCAGTATTTT
CDR3 protein: CASSYGQSLTDTQYF
clone size: NA
J gene: TRBJ2-3
V gene: TRBV2
D gene: NA

CDR3 DNA: TGTGCCAGCAGCTTAGGACAAATGAACACCGGGGAGCTGTTTTTT
CDR3 protein: CASSLGQMNTGELFF
clone size: NA
J gene: TRBJ2-2
V gene: TRBV7-3
D gene: NA

CDR3 DNA: TGTGCCACCAGCAGTGGGGTGACAGTCAGCTCCTACGAGCAGTACTTC
CDR3 protein: CATSSGVTVSSYEQYF
clone size: once
J gene: TRBJ2-7
V gene: TRBV15
D gene: NA

CDR3 DNA: TGCGCCAGCAGCCAAGACATTCCCTACGAGCAGTACTTC
CDR3 protein: CASSQDIPYEQYF
clone size: NA
J gene: TRBJ2-7
V gene: TRBV5-1
D gene: NA

CDR3 DNA: TGTGCCAGCAGCTACGCGTACGAGCAGTACTTC
CDR3 protein: CASSYAYEQYF
clone size: NA
J gene: TRBJ2-7
V gene: TRBV7-2
D gene: NA

CDR3 DNA: TGCAGCGTTGTAGCGGGGGGGAACACTGAAGCTTTCTTT
CDR3 protein: CSVVAGGNTEAFF
clone size: few
J gene: TRBJ1-1
V gene: TRBV29-1
D gene: NA